Below, 22 T cell receptor beta chains from the same sample are listed, as sequenced in a study of T cell clonality in common variable immunodeficiency. The protocol was immunoSEQ multiplex PCR, while the TCRdb copy is restricted to in-frame clones and leaves out a portion. The table lists about 35,000 clones, with no singletons. Sequenced: peripheral blood mononuclear cells. These receptors all come from a person aged 18 to 75 in good health.

This clone was seen repeatedly, ten times or more. The read ends 3 residues early relative to the CDR3; the germline J gene fills the gap. The chain combines TRBV30 with TRBJ1-3; possibly TRBD1 for D (5 bases). Per the germline V gene, CDR1 is GTSNPN and CDR2 is SVGIG (reference sequence). The V gene lost 4 bases and the J gene lost 0 bases, with 13 bases spanning the gap. The CDR3 has 15 amino acids. The sequenced CDR3 bases are TGTGCCTGGATATCAGGGTCCAACTCTGGAAACACC. It specifies CAWISGSNSGNT. The entire CDR3 is CAWISGSNSGNTIYF.

This clone has at least ten counts. The missing CDR3 end, 3 residues past where the read stops, is filled in from the germline J gene. V gene TRBV20-1 combines with J gene TRBJ1-6, with 7 bases aligning to TRBD1. Trimming cost V 2 bases and J 10 bases; bases outside gene matches: 8. The CDR3 runs 14 residues. The germline V gene has CDR1 DFQATT and CDR2 SNEGSKA (reference sequence). CDR3 DNA, as far as it was read: TGCAGTGCTAGACTGATAGGGGGCGGATCACCC. Protein product: CSARLIGGGSP. The complete CDR3 reads CSARLIGGGSPLHF.

Ten or more counts support this clone. The CDR3 end falls 3 residues outside the read, so it is completed with the germline J gene. The chain links TRBV18 to TRBJ2-3; no clear D gene. The length of the CDR3 is 13 residues. Deletions cut 3 bases from V and 0 bases from J, with 4 bases between. CDR1 is KGHSH and CDR2 is LQKENI in the germline V gene. CDR3 in amino acids: CASSPISTDTQYF. The CDR3 bases that were read are TGTGCCAGCTCACCTATTAGCACAGATACG.

At least ten counts were recorded for this clone. The read ends 3 residues before the CDR3 terminus; that terminus is restored from the germline J gene. The chain is built from TRBV6-2 or TRBV6-3 and TRBJ2-2; 8 bases align to TRBD2. Germline CDR1 is MNHEY and CDR2 is SVGEGT. The CDR3 has 15 amino acids. The trim removed 7 bases at V and 6 bases at J, leaving 10 bases unmatched. The chain's CDR3 is CASIPGTRSSGELFF. Incomplete CDR3 DNA: TGTGCCAGCATTCCAGGGACTAGATCTTCCGGGGAG.

In its sample, this clone was seen many times. The read stops 3 residues short of the end of the CDR3; the missing end is completed from the germline J gene. This rearrangement joins TRBV20-1 to TRBJ1-1; 8 positions agree with TRBD1. V was clipped by 6 bases and J by 4 bases; unmatched bases: 10. Germline V gene sequence: CDR1 DFQATT, CDR2 SNEGSKA (reference sequence). The CDR3 consists of 14 residues. This CDR3 is CSAPRQGTGTEAFF. Partial CDR3 DNA: TGCAGTGCCCCCAGACAGGGGACGGGCACTGAA.

The CDR3 reads CSASLASAKNEQFF. CDR3 DNA (partial): TGCAGTGCTAGTCTCGCTAGCGCGAAAAATGAG. This rearrangement joins TRBV20-1 to TRBJ2-1, with a tentative D call TRBD2 (6 bases). Coverage ceases 3 residues before the CDR3 finishes, and the germline J gene fills in the end. This CDR3 has 14 residues. Germline CDR1 reads DFQATT; CDR2 reads SNEGSKA (reference sequence). Trimming stripped 3 bases from V and 7 bases from J, with 16 bases between.

This clone was detected ten times or more. The read comes to an end 3 residues before the CDR3 does, leaving the germline J gene to fill in the end. The rearrangement uses TRBV5-1 and TRBJ1-1; D perhaps matches TRBD1 (6 bases). This CDR3 has 15 amino acids. V shed 5 bases and J shed 5 bases, with 19 bases lying between them. Germline V lookup: CDR1 SGHRS, CDR2 YFSETQ. CDR3 bases read: TGCGCCAGCAGAGGGAGTCCGGGAGGGGGAACTGAA. As protein: CASRGSPGGGTE. The entire CDR3 sequence reads CASRGSPGGGTEAFF.

This clone was seen repeatedly, ten times or more. CDR3 in amino acids: CASRGTEAFF. CDR3 DNA, as far as it was read: TGTGCCTCCAGGGGAACTGAA. This chain uses TRBV30 with TRBJ1-1; the D gene is possibly TRBD1 (6 bases). The observed sequence ends 3 residues before the CDR3 terminus, with the missing tail filled in from the germline J gene. The V and J ends lost 7 bases and 5 bases respectively, with 8 bases between them. The CDR3 runs to 10 residues. Germline CDR1 and CDR2: GTSNPN and SVGIG (reference sequence). Full variable domain (outside the CDR3, taken from reference TRBV30 and TRBJ1-1): SQTIHQWPATLVQPVGSPLSLECTVEGTSNPNLYWYRQAAGRGLQLLFYSVGIGQISSEVPQNLSASRPQDRQFILSSKKLLLSDSGFYLCASRGTEAFFGQGTRLTVV.

This clone was counted at least ten times. Read data end 3 residues before the CDR3 end; the end is taken from the germline J gene. The gene calls are TRBV30 and TRBJ2-7; D is ambiguous. The CDR3 contains 12 residues. In germline, CDR1 is GTSNPN, CDR2 SVGIG (reference sequence). The ends were cut back, 2 bases at V and 3 bases at J, with 8 bases in the middle. CDR3 DNA, as far as it was read: TGTGCCTGGAGTCATACACGCTACGAG. It specifies CAWSHTRYE. The entire CDR3 sequence reads CAWSHTRYEQYF.

This clone was picked up many times. Sequencing ends 3 residues short of the CDR3 end; the germline J gene provides the rest. The chain carries TRBV6-4 and TRBJ2-1; TRBD2 matches 15 bases. The germline V gene encodes CDR1 MRHNA and CDR2 SNTAGT. The CDR3 has 14 residues. J gave up 9 bases and V 6 bases, and 3 bases lay outside the gene matches. CDR3 DNA (partial): TGTGCCAGCAGCGAGGGACTAGCGGGAGGTGAG. Its translation is CASSEGLAGGE. The complete CDR3 reads CASSEGLAGGEQFF.

This clone was recorded many times. Read sequence stops 3 residues before the CDR3 end, and the germline J gene provides the missing end. This chain uses TRBV20-1 with TRBJ2-7, with 8 bases aligning to TRBD1. From germline, CDR1 is DFQATT and CDR2 SNEGSKA (reference sequence). V shed 4 bases, J shed 6 bases, and the junction held 8 bases outside the gene matches. There are 13 residues in the CDR3. CDR3 amino acids: CSATGTGLSEQYF. The sequenced part of the CDR3 DNA is TGCAGTGCTACTGGGACAGGCCTTTCCGAG.

This clone was seen ten or more times. CDR3 in amino acids: CASSSGLEGQPQHF. The DNA read from the CDR3 is TGCGCCAGCAGCTCGGGACTAGAGGGTCAGCCC. The chain is built from TRBV5-1 and TRBJ1-5, with D perhaps TRBD1 (5 bases). The CDR3 extends 3 residues past the end of the read, so its final part is completed from the germline J gene. V dropped 3 bases and J dropped 6 bases, with 13 bases sitting between them. The CDR3 spans 14 residues. Germline V gives CDR1 SGHRS, CDR2 YFSETQ.

This clone was detected many times. Read coverage stops 3 residues before the CDR3 terminus; the germline J gene supplies the remainder. The rearrangement links TRBV6-2 or TRBV6-3 to TRBJ1-5, with 7 nucleotides matching TRBD1. V gave up 7 bases and J gave up 4 bases; unmatched junction bases: 4. This CDR3 is 13 amino acids long. The germline V gene encodes CDR1 MNHEY and CDR2 SVGEGT. The sequenced CDR3 bases are TGTGCCAGCAACAGACAGGGAAATCAGCCC. It yields the protein CASNRQGNQP. The full CDR3 reads CASNRQGNQPQHF.

This clone has a count of ten or more. The sequenced part of the CDR3 DNA is TGTGCCAGCAGCTTTCTACACCAGACAGGGGTTGGCACCGGGGAG. This translates into CASSFLHQTGVGTGE. The CDR3 as a whole reads CASSFLHQTGVGTGELFF. J is TRBJ2-2 and V is TRBV13; 8 positions match TRBD1. The observed sequence ends 3 residues before the CDR3 terminus, with the missing tail filled in from the germline J gene. Germline CDR1 reads PRHDT; CDR2 reads FYEKMQ (reference sequence). This CDR3 spans 18 amino acids. Germline trimming cut 3 bases from V and 4 bases from J; bases unmatched to any gene: 13. Variable domain in full (rest from reference TRBV13 and TRBJ2-2): AAGVIQSPRHLIKEKRETATLKCYPIPRHDTVYWYQQGPGQDPQFLISFYEKMQSDKGSIPDRFSAQQFSDYHSELNMSSLELGDSALYFCASSFLHQTGVGTGELFFGEGSRLTVL.

In its sample, this clone was seen many times. Coverage ceases 3 residues before the CDR3 finishes, and the germline J gene fills in the end. The chain recombines TRBV6-1 with TRBJ2-2, with 10 bases lining up with TRBD2. The length of the CDR3 is 16 residues. V trimming: 4 bases; J trimming: 5 bases; junction bases outside the gene matches: 7. In germline, CDR1 is MNHNS, CDR2 SASEGT. CDR3 loop: CASSAASGSQTGELFF. The CDR3 DNA, read in part, is TGTGCCAGCAGTGCCGCTAGCGGGAGTCAAACCGGGGAG.

On this clone: The CDR3 is cut off 3 residues early in the read; its end comes from the germline J gene. V and J are TRBV7-6 and TRBJ2-7; 8 bases agree with TRBD1. The CDR3 is made up of 18 amino acids. The germline CDR1 and CDR2 sequences are SGHVS and FNYEAQ. The V segment lost 0 bases and the J segment 2 bases; nucleotides outside the gene matches: 12. The CDR3 bases that were read are TGTGCCAGCAGCTTAGCGCCCGTCACCGGGACAGGAGCCTACGAG. It translates to CASSLAPVTGTGAYE. The whole CDR3 sequence is CASSLAPVTGTGAYEQYF. Supplemented by reference TRBV7-6 and TRBJ2-7, the full variable domain reads GAGVSQSPRYKVTKRGQDVALRCDPISGHVSLYWYRQALGQGPEFLTYFNYEAQQDKSGLPNDRFSAERPEGSISTLTIQRTEQRDSAMYRCASSLAPVTGTGAYEQYFGPGTRLTVT.

Concerning this clone itself: The missing CDR3 end, 3 residues past where the read stops, is filled in from the germline J gene. This chain links TRBV19 with TRBJ1-2; D is uncertain. The CDR3 runs 15 residues. In germline, CDR1 is LNHDA, CDR2 SQIVND (reference sequence). CDR3: CASSIAGASYNDYTF. CDR3 bases read: TGTGCCAGTAGTATCGCGGGAGCGTCCTACAATGAC.

The sample holds many counts of this clone. The CDR3 is CASSSLSSGNTIYF. CDR3 DNA (partial): TGTGCCAGCAGCTCACTGAGCTCTGGAAACACC. The chain uses TRBV5-6 and TRBJ1-3; no firm D call. The sequence runs out 3 residues before the end of the CDR3; the remainder is reconstructed from the germline J gene. The CDR3 is 14 amino acids. Germline V gene data show CDR1 as SGHDT and CDR2 as YYEEEE. Deletions cut 3 bases from V and 0 bases from J, with 7 bases between.

This clone was picked up many times. Read coverage stops 3 residues before the CDR3 terminus; the germline J gene supplies the remainder. The genes are TRBV2 and TRBJ1-1; 8 bases align to TRBD1. Germline V gene sequence: CDR1 SNHLY, CDR2 FYNNEI. This CDR3 contains 15 residues. J lost 3 bases, V lost 4 bases, and 7 bases had no gene match. The CDR3 sequence: CASSARQGRYTEAFF. The sequenced CDR3 bases are TGTGCCAGCAGTGCTCGACAGGGGAGATACACTGAA.

This clone was observed at least ten times. The read ends 3 residues early relative to the CDR3; the germline J gene fills the gap. V is TRBV7-8 and J is TRBJ1-2; D may be TRBD1 (5 bases). This CDR3 spans 16 amino acids. CDR1 and CDR2 (germline): SGHVS, FQNEAQ. V lost 5 bases and J 1 base, leaving 17 bases between the germline ends. This chain's CDR3 is CASSPRGVDSNYGYTF. The sequenced part of the CDR3 DNA is TGTGCCAGCAGCCCACGAGGGGTCGACAGTAACTATGGC.

Points on this clone: The missing CDR3 end, 3 residues past where the read stops, is filled in from the germline J gene. The gene calls are TRBV10-3 and TRBJ2-5; 7 bases are shared with TRBD1. V shed 5 bases and J 5 bases; nucleotides not matched to a gene: 11. The germline CDR1 and CDR2 sequences are ENHRY and SYGVKD. The CDR3 runs 15 residues. CDR3 region: CAISTFHRGQETQYF. CDR3 DNA (partial): TGTGCCATCAGTACATTTCACAGGGGTCAGGAGACC.

This clone was observed at least ten times. The read gets to within 3 residues of the CDR3 end, and the germline J gene fills in the rest. The chain carries TRBV9 and TRBJ2-1; 8 bases are shared with TRBD2. Per germline, CDR1 SGDLS and CDR2 YYNGEE. The V and J ends lost 2 bases and 2 bases, in that order; junction bases with no gene match: 12. The CDR3 has 18 amino acids. The CDR3 loop reads CASSVEGGGGRPYNEQFF. The sequenced part of the CDR3 DNA is TGTGCCAGCAGCGTCGAGGGGGGGGGCGGGAGGCCCTACAATGAG.